A selection of T cell receptor beta chains follows, all from one sample in a study of blood T cell repertoires in COVID-19. Sequenced by immunoSEQ multiplex PCR; TCRdb stores in-frame clones only, minus some. The sample includes 300,000 to 350,000 clones, about 88% of them seen just once. Source material: PBMCs or T cells enriched from blood (not recorded which). The origin of the receptors is a woman in her thirties who had been exposed to COVID-19. Each CDR3 is given with its conserved first and last residue. The order of the fields is clone size, V gene, J gene, D gene, CDR3 DNA, CDR3 protein. A D gene is named only where the DNA matches it firmly. Some rows mark clone size as missing; the rest say once, few, many or name a class of expanded clone.

-,TRBV27,TRBJ1-1,TRBD1,TGTGCCAGCAGTTTTTACAGGGGGTCGACTGAAGCTTTCTTT,CASSFYRGSTEAFF
-,TRBV10-1,TRBJ2-1,TRBD2,TGCGCCAGCAGTGGCAGGCTAGCGGGAACGATTGATGAGCAGTTCTTC,CASSGRLAGTIDEQFF
-,TRBV28,TRBJ2-1,-,TGTGCCAGCAGTTTCCCAGGGACTGCCCTTTTGTTCTTC,CASSFPGTALLFF
-,TRBV27,TRBJ1-1,-,TGTGCCAGCAGGCGCGCAGGGCGAATGAACACTGAAGCTTTCTTT,CASRRAGRMNTEAFF
-,TRBV6-5,TRBJ2-1,TRBD2,TGTGCCAGCAGTTACACAGCGGGAGGGCCGTACAATGAGCAGTTCTTC,CASSYTAGGPYNEQFF
-,TRBV28,TRBJ2-7,-,TGTGCCAGCAGCCGCCTGGCAGTCTACGAGCAGTACTTC,CASSRLAVYEQYF
few,TRBV5-1,TRBJ1-4,TRBD1,TGCGCCAGCAGGGCTACGACAGGGGGGAATGAAAAACTGTTTTTT,CASRATTGGNEKLFF
-,TRBV24-1,TRBJ2-3,TRBD1,TGTGCCACCGGACAGGGTAGCACAGATACGCAGTATTTT,CATGQGSTDTQYF
few,TRBV2,TRBJ1-4,-,TGTGCCAGCAGTGGACCGACAGAAAAACTGTTTTTT,CASSGPTEKLFF
once,TRBV3-1/TRBV3-2,TRBJ1-1,-,TGTGCCAGCAGTAACCCGACAGGAGAGAACACTGAAGCTTTCTTT,CASSNPTGENTEAFF
once,TRBV30,TRBJ1-2,-,TGTGCCTGGAGGTCCGGGGGCTATGGCTACACCTTC,CAWRSGGYGYTF
once,TRBV27,TRBJ2-2,TRBD2,TGTGCCAGCAGTTTTGCCGGACTAGCGGGCACCGGGGAGCTGTTTTTT,CASSFAGLAGTGELFF
few,TRBV3-1/TRBV3-2,TRBJ2-2,TRBD1,TGTGCCAGCAGCCCCCTATTGGGACAGGGGGCCTCAGGGGAGCTGTTTTTT,CASSPLLGQGASGELFF
once,TRBV27,TRBJ2-7,TRBD1,TGTGCCAGCAGCCTCCGGGACAGGTGGGGGGACGAGCAGTACTTC,CASSLRDRWGDEQYF
-,TRBV18,TRBJ2-1,TRBD1,TGTGCCAGCTCACCGGACAGGGCTGAGCAGTTCTTC,CASSPDRAEQFF
-,TRBV29-1,TRBJ1-5,-,TGCAGCGTTGGGGGAGGGGGGAAGAATCAGCCCCAGCATTTT,CSVGGGGKNQPQHF
-,TRBV5-1,TRBJ1-5,TRBD1,TGCGCCAGCAGCCCGGGACAGCTTGATCAGCCCCAGCATTTT,CASSPGQLDQPQHF
once,TRBV10-3,TRBJ2-1,TRBD1,TGTGCCATCAATGGGGGACAGGGGACGAATGAGCAGTTCTTC,CAINGGQGTNEQFF
once,TRBV3-1/TRBV3-2,TRBJ2-2,TRBD1,TGTGCCAGCAGCCAAGAATTCCAGGGGGCTAGGGAGCTGTTTTTT,CASSQEFQGARELFF
-,TRBV7-3,TRBJ2-4,TRBD2,TGTGCCAGCAGCCGGGGACTATTAGGCATTCAGTACTTC,CASSRGLLGIQYF
-,TRBV4-1,TRBJ2-5,TRBD2,TGCGCCAGCAGCCAGGGACTAGCGGCTCAAGAGACCCAGTACTTC,CASSQGLAAQETQYF
-,TRBV19,TRBJ1-1,-,TGTGCCAGAGGAGCAGGGCGGACTGAAGCTTTCTTT,CARGAGRTEAFF
-,TRBV7-2,TRBJ2-1,TRBD2,TGTGCCAGCAGCCTACGACTAGCGGGCCCCTACAATGAGCAGTTCTTC,CASSLRLAGPYNEQFF
-,TRBV2,TRBJ1-2,TRBD1,TGTGCCAGAGAGGGACAGGGCGGCCATCATGGCTACACCTTC,CAREGQGGHHGYTF
-,TRBV12-3/TRBV12-4,TRBJ2-7,-,TGTGCCAGCAGTTTTTCTTACGAGCAGTACTTC,CASSFSYEQYF
-,TRBV7-3,TRBJ2-1,TRBD1,TGTGCCAGCAGCTTCGACAGGGGAGCATATGAGCAGTTCTTC,CASSFDRGAYEQFF
once,TRBV5-1,TRBJ2-5,TRBD1,TGCGCCAGCAGCCGGACAGGGGGTCAAGAGACCCAGTACTTC,CASSRTGGQETQYF
-,TRBV4-2,TRBJ2-1,TRBD2,TGTGCCAGCAGCCAACTAGCGGGAGGTTTGGGCAATGAGCAGTTCTTC,CASSQLAGGLGNEQFF
-,TRBV11-2,TRBJ2-1,TRBD2,TGTGCCAGCAGCCCCCGACTAGCGGGAGATGGAAATGAGCAGTTCTTC,CASSPRLAGDGNEQFF
-,TRBV3-1/TRBV3-2,TRBJ1-1,-,TGTGCCAGCAATTCCTGGGGGCAAATGAACACTGAAGCTTTCTTT,CASNSWGQMNTEAFF
-,TRBV28,TRBJ1-4,-,TGTGCCAGCACCCGGTCCCAACCCGGTGAAAAACTGTTTTTT,CASTRSQPGEKLFF
-,TRBV5-4,TRBJ1-4,TRBD1,TGTGCCAGCAGCTTGAGGGACAGGGGCGCAACTAATGAAAAACTGTTTTTT,CASSLRDRGATNEKLFF
-,TRBV10-1,TRBJ2-3,-,TGCGCCAGCAGTGAGTCCCAGGGAAGCACAGATACGCAGTATTTT,CASSESQGSTDTQYF
few,TRBV6-6,TRBJ1-6,-,TGTGCCAGCAGTTTCCTGGGGGGAGGAGGGTCACCCCTCCACTTT,CASSFLGGGGSPLHF
-,TRBV13,TRBJ2-7,-,TGTGCCAGCAGCTTAGCAGGGGATGAGCAGTACTTC,CASSLAGDEQYF
-,TRBV7-6,TRBJ1-2,TRBD1,TGTGCCAGCAGCCCAAGAGAAACAGGGGCTGGCTACACCTTC,CASSPRETGAGYTF
-,TRBV3-1/TRBV3-2,TRBJ1-4,TRBD1,TGTGCCAGCAGCCAAGGGTGGACAGGGGGTGCTGAACTGTTTTTT,CASSQGWTGGAELFF
-,TRBV30,TRBJ2-1,TRBD2,TGTGCCTGGACCCAGCGGGGATACAATGAGCAGTTCTTC,CAWTQRGYNEQFF
-,TRBV5-1,TRBJ2-5,-,TGCGCCAGCAGCTGGGTTATCGAGGGACAAGAGACCCAGTACTTC,CASSWVIEGQETQYF
-,TRBV3-1/TRBV3-2,TRBJ2-3,-,TGTGCCAGCAGCCAAGTGATAGCGCCACCCCGGACAGATACGCAGTATTTT,CASSQVIAPPRTDTQYF
few,TRBV2,TRBJ2-1,TRBD1,TGTGCCAGCGGCCGGGACAGGGATCCCCATGAGCAGTTCTTC,CASGRDRDPHEQFF
-,TRBV5-1,TRBJ1-1,TRBD1,TGCGCCAGCAGGGATAGGACAGGGAACTACACTGAAGCTTTCTTT,CASRDRTGNYTEAFF
-,TRBV19,TRBJ1-2,-,TGTGCCAGTAGAAATCCAGGGGTCTATGGCTACACCTTC,CASRNPGVYGYTF
-,TRBV30,TRBJ2-5,TRBD1,TGTGCCTGGAGCGGAGTCAGGGGGCGAACAGAGACCCAGTACTTC,CAWSGVRGRTETQYF
-,TRBV9,TRBJ1-1,TRBD1,TGTGCCAGCAGCGGGCAGGGGGCGAGTACTGAAGCTTTCTTT,CASSGQGASTEAFF
-,TRBV6-5,TRBJ2-7,-,TGTGCCAGCAGCCAATTTACAGGGCCCTACGAGCAGTACTTC,CASSQFTGPYEQYF